The source of this T cell receptor (beta chain) is a study of T cells after yellow fever vaccination. This clonotype was picked up many times. With 9 bases removed from V and 0 bases from J, the gap between germline ends came to 12 bases. The CDR3 contains 13 residues. The germline gives CDR1 SGHVS, CDR2 FQNEAQ. Researchers made TCR cDNA using 5'RACE template switching, and this step added a universal primer site and UMIs. TCRdb called the 5' RACE reads again in MiXCR, with one record for every CDR3 protein. The sample records approximately 550,000 distinct CDR3 sequences, approximately 15% being singletons.

This clonotype was obtained from a man aged 30 to 45 who received the YFV17D yellow fever vaccine. The sample was PBMCs, taken on the day of the yellow fever booster vaccination. The genes are TRBV7-8 and TRBJ2-7; D not resolved. CDR3 residues: CASTVGSSYEQYF. The DNA for the CDR3 is TGTGCCAGTACGGTGGGAAGCTCCTACGAGCAGTACTTC.